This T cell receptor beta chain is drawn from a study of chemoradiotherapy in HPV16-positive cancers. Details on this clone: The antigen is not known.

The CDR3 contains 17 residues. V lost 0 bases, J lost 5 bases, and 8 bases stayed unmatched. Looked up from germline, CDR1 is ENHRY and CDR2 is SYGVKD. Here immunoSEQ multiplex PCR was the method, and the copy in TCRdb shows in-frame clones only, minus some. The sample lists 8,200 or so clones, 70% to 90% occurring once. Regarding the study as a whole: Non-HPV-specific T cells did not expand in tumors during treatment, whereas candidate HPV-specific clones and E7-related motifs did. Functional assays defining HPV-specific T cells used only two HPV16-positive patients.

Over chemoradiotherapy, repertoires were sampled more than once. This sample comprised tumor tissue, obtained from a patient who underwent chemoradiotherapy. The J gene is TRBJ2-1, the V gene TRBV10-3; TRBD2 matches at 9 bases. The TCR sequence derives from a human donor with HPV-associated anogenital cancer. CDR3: CAISESMASGDHNEQFF. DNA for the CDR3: TGTGCCATCAGTGAGTCGATGGCTAGCGGGGACCACAATGAGCAGTTCTTC.